These 17 T cell receptor beta chains came from one sample sequenced in a study of identical twins (dated by TCRdb to about 2016). Library generation was performed with 5' RACE. TCRdb shows the sequencer as Illumina HiSeq 2000. Through fastp at Q25 and MiXCR, TCRdb rebuilt clones from the public reads, retaining in-frame beta chains. Every entry covers one CDR3 protein and lists the most common genes and DNA from its rows. The sample table lists 1.5 million to 2 million distinct CDR3 sequences, about 31% of them with a count of one. The top ten clonotypes cover about 0.3% of the sample. Specimen: cord blood. Receptor source: a newborn girl in good health.

The chain carries TRBV27 and TRBJ2-5; D unclear. The CDR3 covers 12 residues. Germline loops: CDR1 MNHEY, CDR2 SMNVEV (reference sequence). V was cut by 6 bases and J by 2 bases, with 7 bases left in between. CDR3 sequence: CASRRRQETQYF. The CDR3 DNA follows: TGTGCCAGCAGACGCCGACAAGAGACCCAGTACTTC.

This chain connects TRBV12-3 or TRBV12-4 to TRBJ2-2, with TRBD1 identical over 12 bases. J lost 4 bases, V lost 9 bases, and 6 bases had no gene match. The CDR3 extends over 15 amino acids. The CDR3 coding sequence is TGTGCCAGTACGGGGACAGGGGGCATCACCGGGGAGCTGTTTTTT. Amino acid sequence: CASTGTGGITGELFF.

This clonotype was picked up many times. The chain links TRBV29-1 to TRBJ2-7; 8 nucleotides match TRBD1. The CDR3 consists of 13 residues. With V trimmed by 5 bases and J by 3 bases, 6 bases remained unmatched. From germline, CDR1 is SQVTM and CDR2 ANQGSEA. For the CDR3, the DNA is TGCAGCGTTAGACAGGGGCCCGACTACGAGCAGTACTTC. Translating it yields CSVRQGPDYEQYF.

Worth noting for this clonotype: Since a much larger clone is just one base distant, this may be a read error. V is TRBV12-3 or TRBV12-4 and J is TRBJ1-2; 7 bases are shared with TRBD1. The CDR3 is made up of 14 amino acids. With V trimmed by 2 bases and J by 7 bases, 7 bases remained unmatched. The CDR3 coding sequence is TGTGCCAGCAGTTTAACAGGGGCGGGCTGTGGCTACACCTTC. Translated, it gives CASSLTGAGCGYTF.

The V and J genes are TRBV13 and TRBJ2-1; TRBD2 matches at 12 bases. CDR3 length: 18 residues. From germline, CDR1 is PRHDT and CDR2 FYEKMQ (reference sequence). V gave up 1 base and J gave up 2 bases; unmatched junction bases: 6. The CDR3 reads CASSLECLAGGPYNEQFF. DNA for the CDR3: TGTGCCAGCAGCTTAGAATGTCTAGCGGGAGGGCCCTACAATGAGCAGTTCTTC.

This clonotype was found a few times. The CDR3 nucleotides are TGTGCCAGCAGCGGACTAGCGGGACCCAATGAGCAGTTCTTC. Translated, it gives CASSGLAGPNEQFF. The rearrangement uses TRBV27 and TRBJ2-1; 12 nucleotides align to TRBD2. This CDR3 has 14 amino acids. Germline CDR1 reads MNHEY; CDR2 reads SMNVEV (reference sequence). With 6 bases clipped from V and 6 bases from J, the junction kept 3 bases outside the gene matches.

The V gene is TRBV20-1, the J gene TRBJ1-1; 7 nucleotides align to TRBD1. This CDR3 has 14 residues. Germline CDR1 and CDR2: DFQATT and SNEGSKA (reference sequence). V was pared by 3 bases and J by 1 base, with 5 bases of the junction left unmatched. The CDR3 DNA follows: TGCAGTGCTAGTAGGGAGGGGGCGAACACTGAAGCTTTCTTT. It yields the protein CSASREGANTEAFF.

This sequence joins TRBV20-1 and TRBJ2-7; 14 bases align to TRBD2. The germline gives CDR1 DFQATT, CDR2 SNEGSKA (reference sequence). CDR3 size: 16 residues. The junction had 6 bases not matched to a gene; V was cut back by 1 base and J by 4 bases. The CDR3 bases are TGCAGTGCTAGAGGCGGGGGACTAGCGGGAGTTTACGAGCAGTACTTC. This codes for CSARGGGLAGVYEQYF.

This rearrangement joins TRBV4-1 to TRBJ1-1; 12 bases match TRBD1. The trim removed 6 bases at V and 1 base at J, leaving 3 bases unmatched. Germline-derived CDR1 and CDR2 are MGHRA and YSYEKL. The CDR3 extends over 15 amino acids. CDR3: CASRQGQGANTEAFF. CDR3 in DNA: TGCGCCAGCAGACAGGGACAGGGGGCGAACACTGAAGCTTTCTTT.

This clonotype has more than one count but fewer than ten. The chain uses TRBV3-1 and TRBJ2-1; TRBD2 matches 9 bases. This CDR3 comprises 18 residues. CDR1 and CDR2 from the germline V gene are LGHDT and YNNKEL (reference sequence). Losses at the gene ends were 1 base for V and 3 bases for J; bases not matched to a gene: 10. The CDR3 loop is CASSQGGLAGVNYNEQFF. In DNA form, the CDR3 reads TGTGCCAGCAGCCAAGGAGGGTTAGCGGGAGTGAACTACAATGAGCAGTTCTTC.

The chain uses TRBV27 and TRBJ2-5; D uncertain. V shed 1 base and J shed 0 bases, with 12 bases lying between them. The CDR3 is 16 residues long. The germline V gene has CDR1 MNHEY and CDR2 SMNVEV (reference sequence). The CDR3 loop reads CASSLFPVPYQETQYF. As DNA, the CDR3 is TGTGCCAGCAGTTTATTCCCGGTACCGTACCAAGAGACCCAGTACTTC.

The rearrangement links TRBV7-9 to TRBJ2-1; D ambiguous. Germline V gene data show CDR1 as SEHNR and CDR2 as FQNEAQ (reference sequence). Trimming took 4 bases from V and 8 from J, leaving 6 bases between them. The CDR3 runs to 11 residues. The CDR3 reads CASSSADEQFF. CDR3 sequence (DNA): TGTGCCAGCAGCTCTGCCGATGAGCAGTTCTTC.

Regarding this clonotype: Relative to the germline gene, one junction end is altered; a read error may explain this. The chain employs TRBV5-1 and TRBJ2-3, with 8 positions matching TRBD2. From germline, CDR1 is SGHRS and CDR2 YFSETQ. The CDR3 runs 13 residues. The CDR3 here is CASRWTSSDTRYF. The CDR3 nucleotides read TGCGCCAGCAGATGGACTAGCTCAGATACGCGGTATTTT.

In its sample, this clonotype was seen a few times. This sequence joins TRBV25-1 and TRBJ2-5; 10 bases line up with TRBD2. The CDR3 loop spans 15 amino acids. Germline V lookup: CDR1 MGHDK, CDR2 SYGVNS. Trimming at V came to 1 base and at J to 5 bases, leaving 4 bases not matched to a gene. The CDR3 is CASSESGLAKETQYF. In nucleotides, the CDR3 is TGTGCCAGCAGTGAATCGGGACTAGCGAAGGAGACCCAGTACTTC.

In its sample, this clonotype was seen a few times. The chain's CDR3 is CASSLDPGGDGYTF. The DNA for the CDR3 is TGTGCCAGCAGCTTGGATCCAGGGGGCGATGGCTACACCTTC. This chain joins TRBV5-5 and TRBJ1-2, with TRBD1 matching over 8 bases. CDR3 length: 14 residues. V lost 0 bases, J lost 6 bases, and 4 bases stayed unmatched. The germline CDR1 and CDR2 sequences are SGHKS and YYEKEE (reference sequence).

The rearrangement joins TRBV12-3 or TRBV12-4 to TRBJ2-2, with 11 bases lining up with TRBD2. CDR3 length: 17 amino acids. V lost 3 bases to trimming and J lost 6 bases; unmatched junction nucleotides: 9. Here the CDR3 DNA reads TGTGCCAGCAGTTTTTTAGCGGGGGGGAGGTCCCCCGGGGAGCTGTTTTTT. Its protein is CASSFLAGGRSPGELFF.

In this sample, this clonotype turned up a few times. The J gene is TRBJ1-2, the V gene TRBV20-1, with D maybe TRBD1 (5 bases). Germline CDR1 and CDR2: DFQATT and SNEGSKA (reference sequence). V lost 3 bases, J lost 4 bases, and 15 bases lay in between. The CDR3 contains 14 residues. The CDR3 here is CSASISGGAYGYTF. CDR3 nucleotide sequence: TGCAGTGCTAGTATTAGTGGAGGGGCCTATGGCTACACCTTC.